The rows below give T cell receptor beta chains drawn from one sample of a study of identifying expanded T cells in peripheral blood. Data came from immunoSEQ multiplex PCR; TCRdb stores just in-frame clones and leaves some out. The repertoire holds tens of thousands of clones, with about 83% as singletons. Sequencing was performed on blood. These receptors all come from a person aged 18 to 75 in good health. The CDR3 runs from the conserved cysteine through the conserved F or W. Each record gives: J gene, V gene, clone size, D gene, CDR3 protein, CDR3 DNA. D genes are given only for firm matches. Part of the rows lack a size; the others show once, few, many or a class for expanded clones.

>TRBJ1-5|TRBV15|.|TRBD1
CATSRDGQGNQPQHF
TGTGCCACCAGCAGAGACGGACAGGGAAATCAGCCCCAGCATTTT
>TRBJ1-4|TRBV27|.|.
CASSPTGLADEKLFF
TGTGCCAGCAGTCCCACAGGGTTGGCGGACGAAAAACTGTTTTTT
>TRBJ1-1|TRBV29-1|.|.
CSAASGKNHKGGAFF
TGCAGCGCGGCCTCGGGGAAGAACCACAAAGGAGGAGCTTTCTTT
>TRBJ1-1|TRBV9|.|.
CASSVGQGSTEAFF
TGTGCCAGCAGCGTAGGGCAGGGGAGCACTGAAGCTTTCTTT
>TRBJ2-7|TRBV5-1|.|.
CASSLRPGQLYEQYF
TGCGCCAGCAGCTTGAGACCGGGACAACTCTACGAGCAGTACTTC
>TRBJ1-2|TRBV6-5|.|.
CATGQGNGYTF
TGTGCCACTGGTCAGGGTAATGGCTACACCTTC
>TRBJ2-2|TRBV5-1|.|.
CASSLDPSAGGNTGELFF
TGCGCCAGCAGCTTGGATCCTAGCGCTGGTGGGAACACCGGGGAGCTGTTTTTT
>TRBJ1-6|TRBV30|few|TRBD1
CAWTRQGGSPLHF
TGTGCCTGGACCCGACAGGGAGGATCACCCCTCCACTTT
>TRBJ2-1|TRBV7-3|few|.
CASSLNNEQFF
TGTGCCAGCAGCTTAAACAATGAGCAGTTCTTC
>TRBJ2-2|TRBV7-6|.|.
CASSLSRPGPTGELFF
TGTGCCAGCAGCTTATCTAGGCCCGGGCCAACCGGGGAGCTGTTTTTT
>TRBJ2-1|TRBV30|.|TRBD1
CAWGSGQGFEQFF
TGTGCCTGGGGAAGTGGACAGGGATTTGAGCAGTTCTTC
>TRBJ1-1|TRBV18|.|.
CASSEETYPGKDTEAFF
TGTGCCAGCTCAGAGGAGACATACCCAGGGAAGGACACTGAAGCTTTCTTT
>TRBJ1-2|TRBV6-1|.|.
CASSEFKFGGVGYGYTF
TGTGCCAGCAGTGAATTTAAATTTGGGGGGGTCGGCTATGGCTACACCTTC
>TRBJ1-1|TRBV6-6|few|.
CASRYTEAFF
TGTGCCAGCAGGTACACTGAAGCTTTCTTT
>TRBJ1-2|TRBV27|.|TRBD1
CASSFRQGYGYTF
TGTGCCAGCAGTTTCAGACAGGGGTATGGCTACACCTTC
>TRBJ2-2|TRBV6-5|.|.
CASRRLGLNTGELFF
TGTGCCAGCAGGAGACTGGGCTTAAACACCGGGGAGCTGTTTTTT
>TRBJ2-7|TRBV4-2|.|TRBD2
CASSQAMTSGSYEQYF
TGTGCCAGCAGCCAAGCAATGACTAGCGGGAGCTACGAGCAGTACTTC
>TRBJ2-5|TRBV5-1|.|TRBD2
CASSPFETGGSETQYF
TGCGCCAGCAGTCCTTTTGAGACGGGAGGGTCAGAGACCCAGTACTTC
>TRBJ2-1|TRBV11-2|few|.
CASSFSDYNEQFF
TGTGCCAGCAGCTTTAGTGATTACAATGAGCAGTTCTTC
>TRBJ2-7|TRBV7-2|.|.
CASSLGSGSSYEQYF
TGTGCCAGCAGCTTAGGGAGCGGTTCCTCCTACGAGCAGTACTTC
>TRBJ1-4|TRBV27|.|.
CASARERNEKLFF
TGTGCCAGCGCGAGGGAGCGGAATGAAAAACTGTTTTTT
>TRBJ1-4|TRBV6-6|.|.
CASSSGTPIGKLFF
TGTGCCAGCAGTTCTGGGACCCCTATCGGAAAACTGTTTTTT
>TRBJ1-2|TRBV4-2|.|TRBD1
CASSQVLTQGARYGYTF
TGTGCCAGCAGCCAGGTCCTTACTCAGGGGGCGCGCTATGGCTACACCTTC
>TRBJ2-2|TRBV29-1|.|.
CSVEDFAGELFF
TGCAGCGTTGAAGACTTCGCCGGGGAGCTGTTTTTT
>TRBJ2-2|TRBV13|.|TRBD2
CASTTGTSGSNTGELFF
TGTGCCAGCACCACCGGGACTAGCGGGAGTAACACCGGGGAGCTGTTTTTT
>TRBJ2-7|TRBV2|.|.
CASTGSGGSYEQYF
TGTGCCAGTACAGGGTCCGGTGGGTCCTACGAGCAGTACTTC
>TRBJ1-3|TRBV18|.|.
CASSPPAGGPGNTIYF
TGTGCCAGCTCACCACCCGCCGGGGGTCCTGGAAACACCATATATTTT
>TRBJ2-1|TRBV7-3|.|.
CASSPKPQAKVRFF
TGTGCCAGCAGCCCAAAGCCACAAGCGAAAGTTAGGTTCTTC
>TRBJ2-7|TRBV11-2|.|.
CASRQTRGSYEQYF
TGTGCCAGCAGACAGACTAGGGGATCCTACGAGCAGTACTTC
>TRBJ1-6|TRBV6-5|many|.
CASTQADYSPLHF
TGTGCCAGCACCCAGGCAGATTATTCACCCCTCCACTTT
>TRBJ2-3|TRBV19|.|.
CASSIGAGDLTDTQYF
TGTGCCAGTAGTATAGGTGCCGGGGACCTCACAGATACGCAGTATTTT
>TRBJ2-3|TRBV2|.|TRBD2
CASSDGGGLAGATDTQYF
TGTGCCAGCAGTGATGGAGGAGGTCTAGCGGGAGCCACAGATACGCAGTATTTT
>TRBJ2-5|TRBV2|.|.
CASSDRIARETQYF
TGTGCCAGCAGTGATAGAATAGCTCGAGAGACCCAGTACTTC
>TRBJ1-2|TRBV5-4|.|.
CASSSGRASDGYTF
TGTGCCAGCAGCTCCGGACGCGCCTCGGATGGCTACACCTTC
>TRBJ1-4|TRBV2|.|TRBD1
CASTSGTGGEKLFF
TGTGCCAGTACCTCCGGGACAGGAGGCGAAAAACTGTTTTTT
>TRBJ2-3|TRBV18|.|.
CASQKTDTQYF
TGTGCCAGCCAGAAGACAGATACGCAGTATTTT
>TRBJ1-2|TRBV29-1|.|TRBD1
CSVTGATNYGYTF
TGCAGCGTTACAGGGGCGACTAACTATGGCTACACCTTC
>TRBJ2-2|TRBV9|few|TRBD2
CASSPHKTSSSGTGELFF
TGTGCCAGCAGCCCGCACAAGACTAGCTCCTCGGGCACCGGGGAGCTGTTTTTT
>TRBJ2-1|TRBV7-2|.|.
CASSLVRVAQTSYNEQFF
TGTGCCAGCAGCTTAGTTAGGGTAGCCCAAACCTCTTACAATGAGCAGTTCTTC
>TRBJ1-6|TRBV27|.|TRBD1
CASSRDRNSPLHF
TGTGCCAGCAGTCGGGACAGAAATTCACCCCTCCACTTT
>TRBJ2-3|TRBV5-1|.|.
CASSFRGQSTDTQYF
TGCGCCAGCAGCTTTCGTGGACAGAGCACAGATACGCAGTATTTT
>TRBJ2-5|TRBV7-8|.|.
CASSLTQVLGETQYF
TGTGCCAGCAGCCTCACACAAGTGCTAGGGGAGACCCAGTACTTC
>TRBJ2-3|TRBV7-3|.|TRBD2
CASSPSGGARDTQYF
TGTGCCAGCAGCCCAAGCGGGGGGGCTAGAGATACGCAGTATTTT
>TRBJ1-2|TRBV4-3|.|.
CASSGGNRVSGYTF
TGCGCCAGCAGCGGCGGAAACAGGGTTAGTGGCTACACCTTC
>TRBJ2-1|TRBV11-2|.|.
CASSLGSLSNEQFF
TGTGCCAGCAGCTTGGGTAGCCTCTCGAATGAGCAGTTCTTC